This T cell receptor beta chain was captured by sequencing in a study of cytomegalovirus exposure and HLA in healthy donors. Study as a whole: Early on, a data release was issued that held some 91 million unique TCRs from HLA-typed donors. Study-wide points: What a later analysis showed was that several of the most significant clusters appeared linked to common viral pathogens. Later on, a genetic analysis was performed. It linked a missense variant in DCLRE1C with V- and J-gene trimming of TCR beta. Sequencing depth across donors, presence/absence analyses assumed, was roughly uniform.

Germline V lookup: CDR1 SNHLY, CDR2 FYNNEI. The CDR3 runs to 12 residues. Between the trimmed V and J ends, which lost 6 bases and 7 bases, there was a span of 12 bases. PCR employed 60 Vbeta and 13 Jbeta primers. Some clones are missing from TCRdb's copy, which holds only in-frame ones; the method was immunoSEQ multiplex PCR. The sample gives roughly 130,000 clones, over 70% of which show up once; about 1.7% is in the top ten. With regard to this clone: The antigen is undetermined.

The rearrangement joins TRBV2 to TRBJ1-2; maybe TRBD1 (6 bases). Material for sequencing was PBMCs. The clonotype originates from a woman aged 40 to 55 in good health and CMV-seronegative. CDR3 nucleotides: TGTGCCAGCAGCCTCGACAGGCTTGGCTACACCTTC. This translates into CASSLDRLGYTF. Complete variable domain (other parts from reference TRBV2 and TRBJ1-2): EPEVTQTPSHQVTQMGQEVILRCVPISNHLYFYWYRQILGQKVEFLVSFYNNEISEKSEIFDDQFSVERPDGSNFTLKIRSTKLEDSAMYFCASSLDRLGYTFGSGTRLTVV.